This T cell receptor beta chain was sequenced in a study of blood T cell repertoires in COVID-19 (TCRdb year 2020). Regarding the complete study: Samples covering the acute and convalescent phases of COVID-19 were provided by collaborators in the United States, Italy and Spain. The material from the prospective study consisted of cDNA or gDNA derived from T cells, B-cell-depleted T cells, or PBMCs. The dataset comprised deeply sampled blood TCRbeta repertoires from subjects exposed to, actively infected with, or recovered from COVID-19. The repertoires were made available in a free public database intended to serve as a resource for research on the immune response to SARS-CoV-2. Samples were obtained from the ongoing ImmuneRACE study (first 160 participants) and from roughly 1,300 subjects provided by 6 global collaborators. Nearly every sample came with metadata listing a de-identified subject ID, COVID-19 status, age in years and sex. HLA class I and class II types, where available, came from metadata supplied by the sample provider rather than from assay-based typing.

A second Seattle source provided samples from volunteer blood donors who had recovered from COVID-19. The collaborating institutions used their own protocols to collect whole blood in K2EDTA tubes. For TCRbeta analysis, collaborator samples were shipped as frozen whole blood, as isolated PBMCs, or as DNA extracted from either sample type. Trimming at the junction amounts to 4 bases on V and 6 bases on J, and the germline ends lie 16 bases apart. The CDR3 contains 15 residues, cysteine and phenylalanine counted. Here the CDR3 DNA is all that survives: 45 bases in frame from base 1. Via the germline V gene (reference sequence), CDR1 is LGHDT and CDR2 YNNKEL. General study outcomes and caveats: The quantity of clinical and demographic metadata differed by source and by participant and was supplied without curation.

A remark on this clone: Its cognate antigen has yet to be identified. No per-base quality is available; no much larger clone lies one base away.

TCRbeta CDR3 regions were amplified from genomic DNA using the immunoSEQ Assay, a bias-controlled multiplex PCR. From the authors' description of their analysis: The number of nucleated cells in each sample was estimated from the amplification of reference gene primers within the assay. To quantify the absolute abundance of each unique TCRbeta CDR3 rearrangement, sequence reads were collapsed and filtered. Productive Simpson clonality was computed per sample as the square root of Simpson's diversity index over productive rearrangements. The source is immuneACCESS, and TCRdb retained only in-frame sequences with V and J called. Part of the clones is not carried over; for the studies checked, unresolved V genes explain less than half of this, and the remainder is unexplained. D and trimming were read from the DNA, whereas the V and J calls and clone size are those reported in that table. For this sample the table gives about 300,000 clones, of which more than 70% were detected only once. Approximately 6.6% of the sample belongs to the ten largest clones.

This receptor was identified in a woman aged 25 to 45 who had recovered from COVID-19. The chain couples TRBV3-1 (or the pseudogene TRBV3-2) to TRBJ1-3, and perhaps TRBD1 as D gene, on 6 matching bases. The sequencing sample was made of peripheral blood. This receptor carries the CDR3 CASSRGHGPVNTIYF. The bases are TGTGCCAGCAGCCGGGGACACGGCCCCGTAAACACCATATATTTT.